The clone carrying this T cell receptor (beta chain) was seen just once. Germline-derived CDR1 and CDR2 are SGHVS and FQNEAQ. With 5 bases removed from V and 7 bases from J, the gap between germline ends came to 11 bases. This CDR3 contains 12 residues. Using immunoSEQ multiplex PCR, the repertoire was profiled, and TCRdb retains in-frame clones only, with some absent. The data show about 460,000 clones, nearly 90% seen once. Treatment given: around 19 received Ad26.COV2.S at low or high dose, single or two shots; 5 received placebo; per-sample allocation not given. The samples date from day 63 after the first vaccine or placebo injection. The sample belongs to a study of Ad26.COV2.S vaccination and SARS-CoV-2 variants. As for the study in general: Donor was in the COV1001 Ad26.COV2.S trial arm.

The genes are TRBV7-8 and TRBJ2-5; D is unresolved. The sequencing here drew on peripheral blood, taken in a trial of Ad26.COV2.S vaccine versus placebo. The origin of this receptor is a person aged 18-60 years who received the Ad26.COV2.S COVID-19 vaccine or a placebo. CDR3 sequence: CASSERWGTQYF. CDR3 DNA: TGTGCCAGCAGCGAGAGATGGGGGACCCAGTACTTC. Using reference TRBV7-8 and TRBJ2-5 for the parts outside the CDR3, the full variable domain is GAGVSQSPRYKVAKRGQDVALRCDPISGHVSLFWYQQALGQGPEFLTYFQNEAQLDKSGLPSDRFFAERPEGSVSTLKIQRTQQEDSAVYLCASSERWGTQYFGPGTRLLVL.